Below, 26 T cell receptor beta chains from the same sample are listed, as sequenced in a study of blood T cell repertoires in COVID-19. Only in-frame clones appear in the TCRdb table, and some are missing; sequencing was by immunoSEQ multiplex PCR. The repertoire has more than 75,000 clones, roughly 80% of them found once; the top ten carry roughly 15%. The source material was peripheral blood. The receptors derive from an elderly woman with active or convalescent COVID-19.

The chain uses TRBV7-3 and TRBJ2-1; the match to TRBD2 covers 9 bases. The germline gives CDR1 SGHTA, CDR2 FQGTGA. Trimming removed 6 bases from V and 2 bases from J; junction bases left unmatched: 2. The CDR3 extends over 14 amino acids. Written as DNA, the CDR3 is TGTGCCAGCAGATCTAGCGGGGCCTACAATGAGCAGTTCTTC. Its translation is CASRSSGAYNEQFF. Looking up the rest from reference TRBV7-3 and TRBJ2-1 gives the full variable domain: GAGVSQTPSNKVTEKGKYVELRCDPISGHTALYWYRQSLGQGPEFLIYFQGTGAADDSGLPNDRFFAVRPEGSVSTLKIQRTERGDSAVYLCASRSSGAYNEQFFGPGTRLTVL.

This chain joins TRBV6-2 or TRBV6-3 and TRBJ2-1; 7 bases line up with TRBD2. The germline V gene has CDR1 MNHEY and CDR2 SVGEGT. V lost 2 bases to trimming and J lost 5 bases; unmatched junction nucleotides: 3. The CDR3 has 14 amino acids. CDR3 sequence reads: CASSYLTSDNEQFF. The CDR3 region has the DNA TGTGCCAGCAGTTACCTCACTAGCGACAATGAGCAGTTCTTC.

The chain combines TRBV19 with TRBJ2-7, with a tentative D call TRBD1 (5 bases). The germline V and J ends were trimmed by 3 bases and 2 bases, with 11 bases remaining between them. The CDR3 runs to 14 residues. CDR1 is LNHDA and CDR2 is SQIVND in the germline V gene (reference sequence). CDR3 nucleotides: TGTGCCAGTAGTATTCAGGGCCCAACCTACGAGCAGTACTTC. It yields the protein CASSIQGPTYEQYF.

The CDR3 loop reads CASSVGTDNQPQHF. The CDR3 DNA sequence: TGTGCCAGCAGCGTGGGGACAGACAATCAGCCCCAGCATTTT. The rearrangement links TRBV9 to TRBJ1-5; 7 positions match TRBD1. The CDR3 is 14 amino acids. CDR1 and CDR2 (germline): SGDLS, YYNGEE. J lost 3 bases, V lost 2 bases, and 2 bases had no gene match.

In DNA form, the CDR3 reads TGTGCCTGGAGTCTAACAGGGGGCCGGGAGACCCAGTACTTC. Protein: CAWSLTGGRETQYF. The genes are TRBV30 and TRBJ2-5; 9 bases are a match to TRBD1. Looked up from germline, CDR1 is GTSNPN and CDR2 is SVGIG (reference sequence). V dropped 2 bases and J dropped 5; count of bases not matched to a gene: 6. The CDR3 extends over 14 amino acids.

The chain uses TRBV7-2 and TRBJ2-6, with D unclear. Germline V gene sequence: CDR1 SGHTA, CDR2 FQGNSA. Trimming pared 2 bases from V and 0 bases from J, leaving 8 bases between. The CDR3 covers 16 residues. CDR3 in amino acids: CASSLPQASGANVLTF. CDR3 bases: TGTGCCAGCAGCTTACCGCAAGCCTCTGGGGCCAACGTCCTGACTTTC.

This clone was counted once. V and J are TRBV28 and TRBJ2-7; D unresolved. V was trimmed by 6 bases and J by 4 bases, leaving 4 bases between them. The CDR3 totals 10 residues. Looked up from germline, CDR1 is MDHEN and CDR2 is SYDVKM. The CDR3 nucleotides read TGTGCCAGCAGCCAGTACGAGCAGTACTTC. Its protein product is CASSQYEQYF.

The chain uses TRBV7-3 and TRBJ1-2, with D possibly TRBD1 on 6 matching bases. CDR1 is SGHTA and CDR2 is FQGTGA in the germline V gene. CDR3 length: 16 amino acids. The ends were cut back, 0 bases at V and 4 bases at J, with 15 bases in the middle. This CDR3 is CASSLTGGGVGYGYTF. CDR3 coding DNA: TGTGCCAGCAGCTTAACAGGAGGGGGGGTAGGCTATGGCTACACCTTC.

This rearrangement joins TRBV29-1 to TRBJ1-4, with 7 positions matching TRBD1. J was trimmed by 10 bases and V by 1 base; bases with no gene match: 0. Germline V lookup: CDR1 SQVTM, CDR2 ANQGSEA. CDR3 size: 11 residues. The CDR3 region is CSVEGQGKLFF. The CDR3 nucleotides are TGCAGCGTTGAAGGACAGGGAAAACTGTTTTTT.

In its sample, this clone was seen a few times. The rearrangement links TRBV2 to TRBJ2-5; TRBD1 matches at 7 bases. CDR3 length: 16 amino acids. J was trimmed by 4 bases and V by 7 bases; bases with no gene match: 15. Germline-derived CDR1 and CDR2 are SNHLY and FYNNEI. CDR3 loop: CASNEELTGLAETQYF. The DNA of the CDR3 is TGTGCCAGCAATGAGGAACTGACAGGGTTGGCAGAGACCCAGTACTTC.

The V and J genes are TRBV6-4 and TRBJ2-1, with 7 bases fitting TRBD2. CDR1 is MRHNA and CDR2 is SNTAGT in the germline V gene. Trimming removed 4 bases from V and 7 bases from J; junction bases left unmatched: 7. This CDR3 has 14 residues. The DNA for the CDR3 is TGTGCCAGCAGTGGGAGGGCTAGCGGAAATGAGCAGTTCTTC. Translating gives CASSGRASGNEQFF.

CDR3 in amino acids: CASSPQGPQGHTF. Here the CDR3 DNA reads TGTGCCAGCAGCCCCCAGGGCCCCCAGGGCCACACCTTC. The chain carries TRBV3-1 (or the pseudogene TRBV3-2) and TRBJ1-2; the D gene is possibly TRBD1 (5 bases). Trimming took 4 bases from V and 12 from J, leaving 18 bases between them. CDR1 is LGHDT, CDR2 YNNKEL, per germline (reference sequence). The CDR3 length is 13 residues.

The rearrangement uses TRBV7-2 and TRBJ2-1, with D tentatively TRBD1 (6 bases). Germline V lookup: CDR1 SGHTA, CDR2 FQGNSA. The length of the CDR3 is 13 residues. V gave up 5 bases and J gave up 13 bases, with 18 bases separating them. The CDR3 protein is CASSRGGGQTQFF. The DNA for the CDR3 is TGTGCCAGCAGCCGAGGAGGAGGACAGACACAGTTCTTC.

The V call is TRBV19, the J call TRBJ2-7; TRBD1 might be the D (6 bases). CDR1 LNHDA and CDR2 SQIVND come from the germline V gene (reference sequence). V dropped 3 bases and J dropped 6 bases, with 12 bases sitting between them. CDR3 size: 13 residues. The CDR3 region has the DNA TGTGCCAGTAGTATGGGAACAGGGATCGAGCAGTACTTC. Translating it yields CASSMGTGIEQYF.

The rearrangement joins TRBV10-3 to TRBJ1-1; the match to TRBD1 covers 7 bases. CDR1 and CDR2 (germline): ENHRY, SYGVKD. With 9 bases clipped from V and 3 bases from J, the junction kept 10 bases outside the gene matches. The CDR3 contains 14 residues. Here the CDR3 DNA reads TGTGCCATAACGCAAGGGGGCATGGACACTGAAGCTTTCTTT. Amino acids: CAITQGGMDTEAFF.

This chain connects TRBV29-1 to TRBJ1-2; 8 bases are shared with TRBD1. V lost 6 bases to trimming and J lost 0 bases; unmatched junction nucleotides: 3. CDR3 length equals 13 residues. Germline CDR1 SQVTM, CDR2 ANQGSEA. The CDR3 here is CSVSGQANYGYTF. CDR3 sequence (DNA): TGCAGCGTCTCGGGACAGGCTAACTATGGCTACACCTTC.

The rearrangement joins TRBV12-3 or TRBV12-4 to TRBJ1-1; D is unresolved. Trimming took off 6 bases at V and 6 bases at J, with 14 bases between the two ends. The length of the CDR3 is 13 residues. Here the CDR3 DNA reads TGTGCCAGCAGCCGTGGGGAGCCAGCTGAAGCTTTCTTT. Amino acids: CASSRGEPAEAFF.

This sequence joins TRBV6-5 and TRBJ1-1; 7 nucleotides align to TRBD1. The length of the CDR3 is 13 residues. Germline lookup yields CDR1 MNHEY and CDR2 SVGAGI. The trim removed 6 bases at V and 0 bases at J, leaving 1 base unmatched. The CDR3 bases are TGTGCCAGCAGCGGGACAGTGAACACTGAAGCTTTCTTT. Its protein is CASSGTVNTEAFF.

The genes are TRBV21-1 and TRBJ2-7; no check of the table's D call, TRBD2, against the DNA was made. TRBV21-1 is shown as a pseudogene. CDR3 length: 14 residues. This CDR3 reads CASSSLWTGGEQYF. The CDR3 coding sequence is TGTGCCAGCAGCTCCCTTTGGACGGGGGGCGAGCAGTACTTC.

Only a few counts were recorded for this clone. The chain carries TRBV19 and TRBJ2-7; 12 bases are shared with TRBD2. The CDR3 consists of 15 residues. Germline V gene sequence: CDR1 LNHDA, CDR2 SQIVND (reference sequence). V lost 5 bases and J lost 3; bases outside the gene matches: 5. The CDR3 here is CASSALTSGSYEQYF. The DNA for the CDR3 is TGTGCCAGTAGTGCCTTGACTAGCGGGAGCTACGAGCAGTACTTC.

V gene TRBV5-4 combines with J gene TRBJ1-6; TRBD1 matches 8 bases. This CDR3 contains 18 residues. Per the germline V gene, CDR1 is SGHNT and CDR2 is YYREEE (reference sequence). J was trimmed by 5 bases and V by 3 bases; bases with no gene match: 13. The CDR3 spells CASSWGTGQAYNNSPLHF. The CDR3 nucleotides read TGTGCCAGCAGCTGGGGGACAGGACAAGCCTACAATAATTCACCCCTCCACTTT.

The rearrangement uses TRBV24-1 and TRBJ2-3; 10 nucleotides agree with TRBD2. Germline V gene lookup returns CDR1 KGHDR and CDR2 SFDVKD. V shed 4 bases, J shed 0 bases, and the junction held 9 bases outside the gene matches. This CDR3 is 18 amino acids long. Written as DNA, the CDR3 is TGTGCCACCAGTGACCCGCCCGGGACTAGCGAAAGCACAGATACGCAGTATTTT. Protein product: CATSDPPGTSESTDTQYF.

In its sample, this clone was seen a few times. This chain connects TRBV25-1 to TRBJ1-3; 7 nucleotides align to TRBD1. From germline, CDR1 is MGHDK and CDR2 SYGVNS. The CDR3 totals 16 residues. Trimming cost V 2 bases and J 3 bases; bases outside gene matches: 7. CDR3 DNA: TGTGCCAGCAGTGAACACGGGACAGCTTTTGGAAACACCATATATTTT. As protein: CASSEHGTAFGNTIYF.

The rearrangement uses TRBV24-1 and TRBJ1-5, with D maybe TRBD1 (6 bases). CDR3 length: 14 amino acids. V gave up 5 bases and J gave up 3 bases, with 10 bases separating them. In germline, CDR1 is KGHDR, CDR2 SFDVKD. In DNA, the CDR3 is TGTGCCACCAGTGGTGCAGGGGACAATCAGCCCCAGCATTTT. Protein sequence: CATSGAGDNQPQHF.

CDR3 sequence: CASSVLGVPSGNTIYF. The CDR3, as DNA: TGTGCCAGCAGCGTATTAGGGGTACCCTCTGGAAACACCATATATTTT. The V and J genes are TRBV9 and TRBJ1-3; D possibly corresponds to TRBD1 (5 bases). Germline V gives CDR1 SGDLS, CDR2 YYNGEE. Trimming stripped 1 base from V and 0 bases from J, with 11 bases between. This CDR3 contains 16 residues.

There are a few counts of this clone. The chain's CDR3 is CASSPSGADTQYF. CDR3 bases: TGTGCCAGCAGCCCCTCCGGGGCAGATACGCAGTATTTT. This chain connects TRBV12-3 or TRBV12-4 to TRBJ2-3, with TRBD2 as a possible D gene (5 bases). The CDR3 extends over 13 amino acids. Trimming removed 6 bases from V and 4 bases from J, with 11 bases in between.